This T cell receptor beta chain was documented in a study of vaccination and CD4 T cells after COVID-19. Researchers used the Oncomine TCR Beta short-read assay to sequence DNA from cultured CD4+ T cells. TCRdb independently ran MiXCR on the PCR reads; one entry per CDR3 protein. The sample comprises some 19,000 distinct CDR3 sequences, roughly 56% of which are singletons, and 21% rests with the top ten. In this sample, this clonotype turned up once. Its cognate antigen is unknown. Germline V CDR1 and CDR2: SGHAT, FQNNGV. V was clipped by 6 bases and J by 10 bases, with 21 bases between them. CDR3 length: 14 residues. The time point denotes: late sampling 161 to 241 days after vaccination in a few convalescent patients. Treatment noted: roughly nine-day PBMC culture with coronavirus spike peptide pools or control peptides (ViraFEST assay). Following a culture period (more than 9 days), negative selection was used to isolate CD4+ T cells.

Material: CD4+ T cells from blood, cultured in vitro, obtained about 7 months after SARS-CoV-2 vaccination. This receptor was taken from a human donor who had recovered from COVID-19. The rearrangement joins TRBV11-2 to TRBJ1-1, with TRBD1 as a possible D gene (5 bases). CDR3 sequence reads: CASSRSGTLGGAFF. CDR3 nucleotide sequence: TGTGCCAGCAGTCGTTCCGGGACCCTGGGAGGAGCTTTCTTT.